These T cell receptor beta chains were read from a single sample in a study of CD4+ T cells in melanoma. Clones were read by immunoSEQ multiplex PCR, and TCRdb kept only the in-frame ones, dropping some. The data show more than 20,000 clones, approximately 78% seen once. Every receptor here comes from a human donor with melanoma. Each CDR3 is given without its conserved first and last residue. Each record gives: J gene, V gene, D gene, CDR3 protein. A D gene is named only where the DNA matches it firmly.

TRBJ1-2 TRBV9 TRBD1 ASSSGQVYANYGYT
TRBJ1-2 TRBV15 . ATSRDIRGANYGYT
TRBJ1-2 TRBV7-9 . ASSLVTGWGYT
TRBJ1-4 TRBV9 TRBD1 ASSAGDRSGEKLF
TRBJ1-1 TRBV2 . ASRILGDWNTEAF
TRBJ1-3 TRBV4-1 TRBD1 ASSRPGQGTGNTIY
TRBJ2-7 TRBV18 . ASSRPASSYEQY
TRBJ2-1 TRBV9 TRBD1 ASSVAGDRYNEQF
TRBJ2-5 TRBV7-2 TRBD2 ASSLGEGGQETQY
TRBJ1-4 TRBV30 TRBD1 AWSAHDRDPTNEKLF
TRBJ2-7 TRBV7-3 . ASSFGGSYEQY
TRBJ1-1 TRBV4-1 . ASSQDPPPGIGKAF
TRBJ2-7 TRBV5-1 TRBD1 ASSIGQVYEQY
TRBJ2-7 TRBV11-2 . ASSLGLAYEQY
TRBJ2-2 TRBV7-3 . ASSLTPVNRWGNTGELF
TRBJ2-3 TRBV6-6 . ASSYSIAYPDTQY
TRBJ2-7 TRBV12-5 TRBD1 ASGLANRGTYEQY
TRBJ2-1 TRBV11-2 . ASSLLGNEQF
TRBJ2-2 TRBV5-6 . ASSPMEVYTGELF
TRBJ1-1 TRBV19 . ASSMNTEAF
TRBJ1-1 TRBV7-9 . ASRSAGTRNTEAF